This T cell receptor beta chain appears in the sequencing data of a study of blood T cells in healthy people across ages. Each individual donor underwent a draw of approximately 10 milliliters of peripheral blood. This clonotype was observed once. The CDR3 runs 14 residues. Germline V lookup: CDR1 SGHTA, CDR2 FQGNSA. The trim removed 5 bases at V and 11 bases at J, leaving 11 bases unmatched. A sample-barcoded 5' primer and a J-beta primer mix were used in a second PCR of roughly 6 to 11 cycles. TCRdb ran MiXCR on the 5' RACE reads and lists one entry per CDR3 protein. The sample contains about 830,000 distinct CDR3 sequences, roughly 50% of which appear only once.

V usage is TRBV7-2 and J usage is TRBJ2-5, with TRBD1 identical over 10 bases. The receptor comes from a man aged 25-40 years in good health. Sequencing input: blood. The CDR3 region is CASSPGQGQGWQYF. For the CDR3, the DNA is TGTGCCAGCAGCCCGGGACAGGGGCAAGGATGGCAGTACTTC.